What follows is one T cell receptor beta chain and its context. The sample comes from a study of blood T cell repertoires in COVID-19. Study background: The study drew acute and convalescent COVID-19 samples from the United States, Italy and Spain.

Trimming took off 2 bases at V and 0 bases at J, with 11 bases between the two ends. Germline lookup yields CDR1 SGHKS and CDR2 YYEKEE (reference sequence). The CDR3 sequence is 15 residues long. Repertoires were generated with immunoSEQ multiplex PCR, while TCRdb's copy carries only in-frame clones and drops some. The table has hundreds of thousands of clones, over 75% seen once. The chain recombines TRBV5-5 with TRBJ1-1, with D unclear. Sample: peripheral blood. The receptor's source is a woman in her forties or fifties with active or convalescent COVID-19. In nucleotides, the CDR3 is TGTGCCAGCAGCTTATCCGTTTATCTGAACACTGAAGCTTTCTTT. This codes for CASSLSVYLNTEAFF.